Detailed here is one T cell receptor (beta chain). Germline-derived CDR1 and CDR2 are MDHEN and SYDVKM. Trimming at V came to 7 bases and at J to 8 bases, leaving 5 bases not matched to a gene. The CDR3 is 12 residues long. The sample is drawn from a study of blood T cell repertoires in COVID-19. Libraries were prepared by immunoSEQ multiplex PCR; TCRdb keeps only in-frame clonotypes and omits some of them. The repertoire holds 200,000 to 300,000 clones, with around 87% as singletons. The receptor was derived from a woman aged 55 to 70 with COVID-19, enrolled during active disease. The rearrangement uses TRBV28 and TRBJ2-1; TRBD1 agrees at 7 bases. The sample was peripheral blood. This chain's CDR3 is CASNPTGDEQFF. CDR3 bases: TGTGCCAGCAACCCTACAGGGGATGAGCAGTTCTTC.